Listed here is a single T cell receptor beta chain. This clone was detected only once. Its antigen has not been determined. Base qualities are missing; no much larger clone stands one base away. These data originate in a study of blood T cell repertoires in COVID-19 (dated by TCRdb to about 2020). A note on the overall study: The collaborator samples originated in the United States, Italy and Spain and spanned the acute and convalescent phases of COVID-19. Nearly every sample came with metadata listing a de-identified subject ID, COVID-19 status, age in years and sex. Samples were obtained from the ongoing ImmuneRACE study (first 160 participants) and from over 1,000 subjects provided by 6 global collaborators. Where HLA class I and class II types were available, the types were taken from metadata supplied by the sample provider, not from assay-based typing. The dataset comprised deeply sampled blood TCRbeta repertoires from subjects exposed to, actively infected with, or recovered from COVID-19. The prospective study material was composed of cDNA or gDNA derived from T cells, B-cell-depleted T cells, or PBMCs. The repertoires were released in a freely available public database meant as a resource for research on the immune response to SARS-CoV-2.

Study-wide conclusions, independent of this receptor: The quantity of clinical and demographic metadata differed by source and by participant and was supplied without curation.

Samples from volunteer blood donors who had recovered from COVID-19 were contributed by a second Seattle source. Each collaborating institution followed its own protocols to collect whole blood in K2EDTA tubes. For TCRbeta analysis, collaborators shipped samples in one of three forms: frozen whole blood, isolated PBMCs, or DNA extracted from either of those sample types. The immunoSEQ Assay, a bias-controlled multiplex PCR, was used to amplify TCRbeta CDR3 regions from genomic DNA. The published analysis was carried out like this. The number of nucleated cells in each sample was estimated by amplification of reference gene primers within the assay. To quantify the absolute abundance of each unique TCRbeta CDR3 rearrangement, sequence reads were collapsed and filtered. Productive Simpson clonality was computed per sample as the square root of Simpson's diversity index over productive rearrangements. Drawn from immuneACCESS, this table holds only the in-frame rearrangements with V and J called that TCRdb kept. Clones are partly lost; checked studies trace under half to an unresolved V gene and leave the rest unexplained. D and trimming come from the DNA, and the V and J calls and clone size come from that table. For this sample the table gives hundreds of thousands of clones, of which 88% were detected only once. The ten biggest clones cover 5.5% to 8.5% of the sample.

This receptor was identified in a woman under 40 who had recovered from COVID-19. The source material was peripheral blood.

Here is the DNA: TGTGCCAGCAGTTACGGGTCTGGGGGAGGCACTGAAGCTTTCTTT. Its protein product is CASSYGSGGGTEAFF. The chain is assembled from TRBV6-5 and TRBJ1-1; the D region possibly corresponds to TRBD1 (5 bases align). The cysteine opens and the phenylalanine closes a CDR3 of 15 amino acids. Just the 45-base CDR3 DNA is kept, in frame starting at base 1. CDR1 and CDR2 are drawn from the germline V gene: MNHEY, SVGAGI. The V end loses 2 bases and the J end loses 4 bases, and a stretch of 14 bases separates them.